This T cell receptor beta chain comes out of a study of T-cell memory formation after mild COVID-19. In TCRdb, the 5' RACE reads were re-called with MiXCR into one record per CDR3 protein. Among 190,000 or so distinct CDR3 sequences listed, over 20% were seen once. Trimming took off 4 bases at V and 1 base at J, with 7 bases between the two ends. The CDR3 totals 13 residues. The germline CDR1 and CDR2 sequences are MGHRA and YSYEKL. This clonotype turned up a few times. This receptor was identified in an adult woman who had mild COVID-19 (a few samples of this study predate the infection). Cell type and time point are not known. V is TRBV4-1 and J is TRBJ1-1; D gene uncertain. The sample was PBMCs or a T cell subset sorted from them (not recorded which). CDR3 sequence: CASSPIGNTEAFF. CDR3 sequence (DNA): TGCGCCAGCAGCCCTATCGGGAACACTGAAGCTTTCTTT.